These 20 T cell receptor beta chains were sequenced from one sample in a study of blood T cell repertoires in COVID-19. Profiled with immunoSEQ multiplex PCR; TCRdb holds only in-frame clones, not every one. Seen here are 150,000 to 200,000 clones, 88% observed once, and the top ten hold approximately 24%. Sequenced input: peripheral blood. The origin of the receptors is a man aged 55-75 years with acute or convalescent COVID-19.

The chain uses TRBV24-1 and TRBJ1-1, with D unclear. In germline, CDR1 is KGHDR, CDR2 SFDVKD. This CDR3 has 13 amino acids. The V gene lost 2 bases and the J gene lost 6 bases, with 9 bases spanning the gap. In DNA form, the CDR3 reads TGTGCCACCAGTGATTCCGGACTTTCTGAAGCTTTCTTT. It yields the protein CATSDSGLSEAFF.

The chain links TRBV11-3 to TRBJ1-2; 8 positions agree with TRBD1. J lost 5 bases, V lost 1 base, and 6 bases had no gene match. Germline-derived CDR1 and CDR2 are SGHNT and YENEEA. The CDR3 runs 15 residues. For the CDR3, the DNA is TGTGCCAGCAGCTTAGGCGGACAGGGCACATATGGCTACACCTTC. As protein: CASSLGGQGTYGYTF. The full variable domain, its missing parts supplied by reference TRBV11-3 and TRBJ1-2, is EAGVVQSPRYKIIEKKQPVAFWCNPISGHNTLYWYLQNLGQGPELLIRYENEEAVDDSQLPKDRFSAERLKGVDSTLKIQPAELGDSAVYLCASSLGGQGTYGYTFGSGTRLTVV.

This chain uses TRBV5-6 with TRBJ1-2; D unclear. Germline-derived CDR1 and CDR2 are SGHDT and YYEEEE. This CDR3 spans 13 amino acids. V shed 4 bases and J shed 6 bases, with 13 bases lying between them. This CDR3 reads CASSPTGTHGYTF. The CDR3 coding sequence is TGTGCCAGCAGCCCGACGGGAACCCATGGCTACACCTTC.

The chain uses TRBV9 and TRBJ2-3; tentative D call: TRBD2 (5 bases). The V end was cut by 0 bases, the J end by 8 bases, with 7 bases between. The CDR3 has 12 residues. Germline V lookup: CDR1 SGDLS, CDR2 YYNGEE. CDR3 amino acids: CASSVGRGTQYF. The CDR3 DNA follows: TGTGCCAGCAGCGTAGGTCGGGGTACGCAGTATTTT. Full variable domain (remainder filled in from reference TRBV9 and TRBJ2-3): DSGVTQTPKHLITATGQRVTLRCSPRSGDLSVYWYQQSLDQGLQFLIQYYNGEERAKGNILERFSAQQFPDLHSELNLSSLELGDSALYFCASSVGRGTQYFGPGTRLTVL.

This clone was observed once. The sample has other DNA sequences that encode this CDR3 too. The chain combines TRBV6-4 with TRBJ2-2; possible D gene TRBD2, 6 bases. Germline V gene lookup returns CDR1 MRHNA and CDR2 SNTAGT. With 3 bases removed from V and 0 bases from J, the gap between germline ends came to 8 bases. This CDR3 contains 15 residues. The CDR3 region has the DNA TGTGCCAGCAGTGAAGGCGGGGCGAACACCGGGGAGCTGTTTTTT. This translates into CASSEGGANTGELFF.

This clone was detected a few times. The chain carries TRBV27 and TRBJ1-4; D is possibly TRBD1 (5 bases). The germline V gene encodes CDR1 MNHEY and CDR2 SMNVEV (reference sequence). Trimming pared 6 bases from V and 5 bases from J, leaving 19 bases between. This CDR3 has 16 amino acids. CDR3 in DNA: TGTGCCAGCAGACCGGGCCAAAGGGGCGTGAATGAAAAACTGTTTTTT. This sequence encodes CASRPGQRGVNEKLFF.

This clone was counted once. V usage is TRBV25-1 and J usage is TRBJ2-1; 8 positions agree with TRBD2. This CDR3 has 16 residues. Germline CDR1 is MGHDK and CDR2 is SYGVNS. V lost 5 bases and J lost 3; bases outside the gene matches: 9. The DNA for the CDR3 is TGTGCCAGCAGTTCATCCGGGACTAGTTTCTACAATGAGCAGTTCTTC. Protein product: CASSSSGTSFYNEQFF.

This chain connects TRBV30 to TRBJ2-2, with D hard to call. The germline V gene encodes CDR1 GTSNPN and CDR2 SVGIG (reference sequence). The CDR3 is 13 amino acids. Trimming cost V 1 base and J 1 base, with 4 bases left between them. The CDR3 loop reads CAWSGQNTGELFF. The DNA of the CDR3 is TGTGCCTGGAGTGGACAGAACACCGGGGAGCTGTTTTTT. The full variable domain, with the rest looked up from reference TRBV30 and TRBJ2-2, is SQTIHQWPATLVQPVGSPLSLECTVEGTSNPNLYWYRQAAGRGLQLLFYSVGIGQISSEVPQNLSASRPQDRQFILSSKKLLLSDSGFYLCAWSGQNTGELFFGEGSRLTVL.

The V gene is TRBV6-1, the J gene TRBJ1-5; 11 bases are a match to TRBD1. Germline V gene data show CDR1 as MNHNS and CDR2 as SASEGT. The V and J ends lost 3 bases and 7 bases, in that order; junction bases with no gene match: 8. The CDR3 sequence is 16 residues long. The CDR3 protein is CASSEGGTGGRQPQHF. In nucleotides, the CDR3 is TGTGCCAGCAGTGAGGGGGGGACAGGGGGTCGGCAGCCCCAGCATTTT.

The chain carries TRBV7-2 and TRBJ2-1, with 10 bases that match TRBD2. CDR3 length equals 15 residues. Germline V gene sequence: CDR1 SGHTA, CDR2 FQGNSA. With V trimmed by 1 base and J by 5 bases, 2 bases remained unmatched. CDR3 sequence reads: CASSLESGRDNEQFF. Here the CDR3 DNA reads TGTGCCAGCAGCTTAGAGAGCGGGAGGGACAATGAGCAGTTCTTC.

The rearrangement joins TRBV12-3 or TRBV12-4 to TRBJ1-1; D not certain. The CDR3 consists of 13 residues. Trimming took 2 bases from V and 1 from J, leaving 5 bases between them. CDR3 coding DNA: TGTGCCAGCAGTTTAATAAAGAACACTGAAGCTTTCTTT. This translates into CASSLIKNTEAFF.

This clone was detected only a few times. The chain combines TRBV7-2 with TRBJ2-2; 9 bases match TRBD2. The CDR3 consists of 15 residues. V trimming: 4 bases; J trimming: 5 bases; junction bases outside the gene matches: 5. CDR1 SGHTA and CDR2 FQGNSA come from the germline V gene. CDR3 residues: CASSSSGISTGELFF. As DNA, the CDR3 is TGTGCCAGCAGCTCTAGCGGGATCTCTACCGGGGAGCTGTTTTTT.

The chain has TRBV15 and TRBJ1-3; D call uncertain. Trimming removed 0 bases from V and 4 bases from J, with 16 bases in between. The CDR3 is made up of 17 amino acids. The germline gives CDR1 LNHNV, CDR2 YYDKDF (reference sequence). Here the CDR3 DNA reads TGTGCCACCAGCAGAGATCTGGAGGTGTACGGCGGAAACACCATATATTTT. Translated, it gives CATSRDLEVYGGNTIYF.

The chain joins TRBV7-9 to TRBJ2-5, with D possibly TRBD2 on 6 matching bases. Between the trimmed V and J ends, which lost 3 bases and 2 bases, there was a span of 10 bases. The germline V gene encodes CDR1 SEHNR and CDR2 FQNEAQ (reference sequence). The CDR3 runs 14 residues. The CDR3 coding sequence is TGTGCCAGCAGCTTTTGGGACTTACAAGAGACCCAGTACTTC. The encoded protein is CASSFWDLQETQYF.

This clone has just a few counts. V and J are TRBV19 and TRBJ1-2, with TRBD1 identical over 9 bases. V lost 9 bases and J lost 9; bases outside the gene matches: 8. Germline CDR1 LNHDA, CDR2 SQIVND (reference sequence). CDR3 length equals 12 residues. The CDR3 DNA sequence: TGTGCCAGCTCTACCGGACAGGGGAGCTACACCTTC. Protein product: CASSTGQGSYTF. The variable domain in full, completed from reference TRBV19 and TRBJ1-2, reads DGGITQSPKYLFRKEGQNVTLSCEQNLNHDAMYWYRQDPGQGLRLIYYSQIVNDFQKGDIAEGYSVSREKKESFPLTVTSAQKNPTAFYLCASSTGQGSYTFGSGTRLTVV.

The genes are TRBV21-1 and TRBJ2-5; the DNA was not used to check the table's D call, TRBD1. TRBV21-1 is noted as a pseudogene. The CDR3 has 14 residues. DNA of the CDR3: TGTGCCAGCAGCCTGGACAGGCCACAAGAGACCCAGTACTTC. Protein sequence: CASSLDRPQETQYF.

V gene TRBV19 combines with J gene TRBJ2-2; D gene unclear. This CDR3 comprises 14 residues. Per germline, CDR1 LNHDA and CDR2 SQIVND (reference sequence). The V and J ends lost 4 bases and 5 bases respectively, with 11 bases between them. CDR3 amino acids: CASSRGRFTGELFF. CDR3 DNA sequence: TGTGCCAGTAGTAGAGGTCGATTTACCGGGGAGCTGTTTTTT.

This sequence joins TRBV7-9 and TRBJ1-5; D uncertain. Trimming shortened V by 2 bases and J by 0 bases, and 5 bases separated the two germline ends. Per the germline V gene, CDR1 is SEHNR and CDR2 is FQNEAQ (reference sequence). This CDR3 region has 14 residues. The chain's CDR3 is CASSLYGSNQPQHF. As DNA, the CDR3 is TGTGCCAGCAGCTTATACGGTAGCAATCAGCCCCAGCATTTT.

Remarks on this clone: An end of the junction differs from the germline gene, which may be a read error. The chain joins TRBV7-2 to TRBJ2-1; 9 bases line up with TRBD2. Germline V lookup: CDR1 SGHTA, CDR2 FQGNSA. This CDR3 region has 13 residues. The CDR3 coding sequence is TGTGCCAGCAGCGGCGGGCGGGAGGGCCGAAGCGTCTTC. It codes for CASSGGREGRSVF.

V usage is TRBV6-2 or TRBV6-3 and J usage is TRBJ2-5; 11 nucleotides match TRBD2. The CDR3 spans 16 residues. Germline trimming cut 4 bases from V and 2 bases from J; bases unmatched to any gene: 6. The V gene's germline CDR1 is MNHEY and CDR2 SVGEGT. DNA of the CDR3: TGTGCCAGCAGTTCGACTAGCGGGACGAGACAAGAGACCCAGTACTTC. It yields the protein CASSSTSGTRQETQYF.